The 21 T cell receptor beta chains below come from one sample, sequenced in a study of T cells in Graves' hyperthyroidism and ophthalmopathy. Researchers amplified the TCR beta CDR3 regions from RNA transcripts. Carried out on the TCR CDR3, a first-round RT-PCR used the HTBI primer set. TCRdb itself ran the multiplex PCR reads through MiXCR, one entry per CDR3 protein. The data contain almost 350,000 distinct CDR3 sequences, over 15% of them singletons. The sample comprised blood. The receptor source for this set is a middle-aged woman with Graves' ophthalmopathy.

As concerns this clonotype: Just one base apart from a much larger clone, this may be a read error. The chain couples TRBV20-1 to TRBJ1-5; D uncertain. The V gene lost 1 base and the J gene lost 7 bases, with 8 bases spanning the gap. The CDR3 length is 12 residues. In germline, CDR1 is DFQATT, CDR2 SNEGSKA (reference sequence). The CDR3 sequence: CSARGVGQPQHF. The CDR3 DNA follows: TGCAGTGCTAGAGGGGTTGGACAGCCCCAGCATTTT.

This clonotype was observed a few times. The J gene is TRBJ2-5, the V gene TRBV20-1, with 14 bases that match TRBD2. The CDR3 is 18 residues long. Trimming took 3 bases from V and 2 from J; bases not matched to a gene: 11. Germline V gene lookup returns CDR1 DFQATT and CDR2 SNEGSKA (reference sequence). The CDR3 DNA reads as TGCAGTGCTAGTCGGGGACTAGCGGGAGACGTGTGGCAAGAGACCCAGTACTTC. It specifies CSASRGLAGDVWQETQYF.

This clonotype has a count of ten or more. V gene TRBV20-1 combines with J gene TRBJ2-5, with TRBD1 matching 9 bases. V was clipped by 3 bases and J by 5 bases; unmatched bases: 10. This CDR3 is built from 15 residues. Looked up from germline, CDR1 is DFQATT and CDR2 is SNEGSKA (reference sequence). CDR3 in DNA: TGCAGTGCTAGTCACGGGACAGGGCTGGGGGAGACCCAGTACTTC. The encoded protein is CSASHGTGLGETQYF.

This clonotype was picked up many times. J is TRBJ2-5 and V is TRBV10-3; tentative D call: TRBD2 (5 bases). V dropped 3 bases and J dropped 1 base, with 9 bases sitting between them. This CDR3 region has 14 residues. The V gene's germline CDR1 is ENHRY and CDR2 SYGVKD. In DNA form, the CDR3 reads TGTGCCATCAGTGAAGAAGCGGCCCAAGAGACCCAGTACTTC. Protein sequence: CAISEEAAQETQYF.

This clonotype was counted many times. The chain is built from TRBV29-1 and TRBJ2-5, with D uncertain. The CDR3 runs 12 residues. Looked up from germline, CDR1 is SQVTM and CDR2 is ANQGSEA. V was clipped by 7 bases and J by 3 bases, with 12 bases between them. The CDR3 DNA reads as TGCAGCGCCCCCTCTAGAGAAGAGACCCAGTACTTC. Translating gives CSAPSREETQYF.

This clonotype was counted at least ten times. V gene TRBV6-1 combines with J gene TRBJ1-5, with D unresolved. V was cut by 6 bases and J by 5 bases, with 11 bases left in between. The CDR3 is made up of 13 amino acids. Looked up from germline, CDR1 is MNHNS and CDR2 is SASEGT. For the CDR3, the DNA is TGTGCCAGCAGGTTGACACGGGATCAGCCCCAGCATTTT. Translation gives CASRLTRDQPQHF.

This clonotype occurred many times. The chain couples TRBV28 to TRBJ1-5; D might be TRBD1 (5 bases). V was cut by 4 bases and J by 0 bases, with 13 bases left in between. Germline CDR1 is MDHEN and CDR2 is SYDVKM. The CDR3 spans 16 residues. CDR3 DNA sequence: TGTGCCAGCAGTTCCTCAGGGAGTTATAGCAATCAGCCCCAGCATTTT. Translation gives CASSSSGSYSNQPQHF.

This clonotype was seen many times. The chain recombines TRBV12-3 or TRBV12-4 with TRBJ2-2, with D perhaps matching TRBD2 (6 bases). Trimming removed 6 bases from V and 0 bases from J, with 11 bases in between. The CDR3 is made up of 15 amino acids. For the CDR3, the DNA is TGTGCCAGCAGGATAGCGGCTTCGAACACCGGGGAGCTGTTTTTT. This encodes CASRIAASNTGELFF.

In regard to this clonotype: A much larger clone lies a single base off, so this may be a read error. The CDR3 DNA follows: TGCGCCAGCGGCCACCCGGGACAGGGGAACCCTAGGGGCACTGAAGCTTTCTTT. It codes for CASGHPGQGNPRGTEAFF. V usage is TRBV4-1 and J usage is TRBJ1-1; 10 bases are shared with TRBD1. The CDR3 runs 18 residues. The germline V gene has CDR1 MGHRA and CDR2 YSYEKL.

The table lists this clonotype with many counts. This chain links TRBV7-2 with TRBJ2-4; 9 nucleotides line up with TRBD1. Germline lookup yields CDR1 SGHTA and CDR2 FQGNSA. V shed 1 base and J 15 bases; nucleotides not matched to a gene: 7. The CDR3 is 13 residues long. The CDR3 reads CASSLGRDRARYF. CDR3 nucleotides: TGTGCCAGCAGCTTAGGGAGGGACAGGGCTCGGTACTTC.

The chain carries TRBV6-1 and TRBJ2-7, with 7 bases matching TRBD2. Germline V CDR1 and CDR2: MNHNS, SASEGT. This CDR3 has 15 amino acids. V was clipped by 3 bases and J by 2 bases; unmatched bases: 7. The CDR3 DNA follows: TGTGCCAGCAGTGAGCTCCATGGGAGGGCCTACGAGCAGTACTTC. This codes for CASSELHGRAYEQYF.

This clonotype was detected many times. CDR3 coding DNA: TGTGCCAGCAGCTCGACTAGCGGAGAGACCCAGTACTTC. It is translated as CASSSTSGETQYF. The V gene is TRBV7-9, the J gene TRBJ2-5; 9 bases fit TRBD2. Germline V lookup: CDR1 SEHNR, CDR2 FQNEAQ (reference sequence). The CDR3 sequence is 13 residues long. V lost 4 bases, J lost 4 bases, and 1 base stayed unmatched.

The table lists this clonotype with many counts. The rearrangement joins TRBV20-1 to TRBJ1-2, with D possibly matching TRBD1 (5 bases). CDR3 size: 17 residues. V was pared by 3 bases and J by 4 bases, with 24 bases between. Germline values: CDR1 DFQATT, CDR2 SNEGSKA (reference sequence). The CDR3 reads CSASLRENAGNPYGYTF. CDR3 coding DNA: TGCAGTGCTAGCCTCCGCGAAAACGCAGGGAACCCCTATGGCTACACCTTC.

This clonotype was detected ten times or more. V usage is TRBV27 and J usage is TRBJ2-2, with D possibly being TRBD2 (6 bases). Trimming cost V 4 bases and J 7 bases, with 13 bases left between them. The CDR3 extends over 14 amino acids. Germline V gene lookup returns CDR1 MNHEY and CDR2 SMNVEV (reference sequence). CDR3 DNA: TGTGCCAGCAGTTGGCGGAGGAGGGGCGGGGAGCTGTTTTTT. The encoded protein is CASSWRRRGGELFF.

CDR3 protein: CASSPRGLAGETDTQYF. The CDR3 coding sequence is TGTGCCAGCAGCCCACGCGGACTAGCGGGAGAGACAGATACGCAGTATTTT. V is TRBV11-2 and J is TRBJ2-3, with 13 bases aligning to TRBD2. V was clipped by 5 bases and J by 3 bases; unmatched bases: 8. Germline V lookup: CDR1 SGHAT, CDR2 FQNNGV. The CDR3 consists of 17 residues.

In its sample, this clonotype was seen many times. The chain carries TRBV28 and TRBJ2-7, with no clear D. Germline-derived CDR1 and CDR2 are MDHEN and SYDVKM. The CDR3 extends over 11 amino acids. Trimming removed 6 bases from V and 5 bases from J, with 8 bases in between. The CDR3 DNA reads TGTGCCAGCAGCTTTACCCACGAGCAGTACTTC. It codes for CASSFTHEQYF.

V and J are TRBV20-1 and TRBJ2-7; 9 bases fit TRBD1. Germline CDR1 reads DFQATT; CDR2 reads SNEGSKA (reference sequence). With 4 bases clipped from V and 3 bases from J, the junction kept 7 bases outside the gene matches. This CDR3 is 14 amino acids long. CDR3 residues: CSANSGTGSYEQYF. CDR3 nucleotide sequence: TGCAGTGCTAATTCCGGGACAGGGAGCTACGAGCAGTACTTC.

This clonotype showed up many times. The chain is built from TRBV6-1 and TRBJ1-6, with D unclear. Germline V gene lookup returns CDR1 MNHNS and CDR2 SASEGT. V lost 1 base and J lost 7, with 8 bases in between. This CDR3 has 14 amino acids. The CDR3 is CASSEGAGNSPLHF. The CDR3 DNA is TGTGCCAGCAGTGAAGGGGCGGGGAATTCACCCCTCCACTTT.

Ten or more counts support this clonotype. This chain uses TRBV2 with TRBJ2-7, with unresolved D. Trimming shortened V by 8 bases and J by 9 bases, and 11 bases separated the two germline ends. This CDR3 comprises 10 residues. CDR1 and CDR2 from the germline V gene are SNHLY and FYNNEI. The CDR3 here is CASGDQGQYF. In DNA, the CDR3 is TGTGCCAGCGGGGATCAAGGGCAGTACTTC.

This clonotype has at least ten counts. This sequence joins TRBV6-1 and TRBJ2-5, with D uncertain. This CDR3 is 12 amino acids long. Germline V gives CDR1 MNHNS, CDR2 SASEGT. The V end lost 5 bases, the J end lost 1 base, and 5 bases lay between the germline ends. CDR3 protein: CASSKFQETQYF. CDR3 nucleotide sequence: TGTGCCAGCAGTAAATTCCAAGAGACCCAGTACTTC.

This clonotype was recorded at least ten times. In DNA form, the CDR3 reads TGTGCCAGCAGTGAAGCGCCAGGGGCTAGCACAGATACGCAGTATTTT. This gives the protein CASSEAPGASTDTQYF. The chain is built from TRBV6-1 and TRBJ2-3, with TRBD1 as a possible D gene (6 bases). Trimming removed 0 bases from V and 0 bases from J, with 10 bases in between. This CDR3 comprises 16 residues. Germline V gene sequence: CDR1 MNHNS, CDR2 SASEGT.